This section outlines one T cell receptor beta chain sequence together with its context. Its antigen specificity is not known. The input lacks base qualities; no much larger clone sits a single base away. CD8 naive samples were CD45RO-negative cells positively selected for CCR7, giving a CD45RA+CCR7+ population that excluded TemRA cells. Healthy HIV-negative adults with no recently reported acute infections or vaccinations were included as donors. Every donor was a Caucasian adult residing in Nashville, Tennessee, USA. After blood collection by leukapheresis, PBMCs were isolated using Ficoll-Histopaque density gradient centrifugation and then cryopreserved in the vapor phase of liquid nitrogen. Analytical flow cytometry was used to check the purity and quantity of each magnetically sorted T cell population. Genomic DNA was isolated from each sorted fraction and quantified by UV absorbance on a Nanodrop 2000c.

These data come from a study of shared clonotypes between healthy human individuals (TCRdb year 2020). With respect to the entire study: The cohort comprised two women and a few men aged 18 to 49 years. To increase sequencing depth and limit assay-specific biases, different laboratories used diverse techniques to prepare libraries and sequence TCR repertoires. Per donor, leukapheresis produced somewhere between about 0.9 and 10 billion PBMCs. For each donor, three plates each were used for CD4 naive and CD4 memory, two plates were used for CD8 naive, and one plate was used for CD8 memory. Blood TCR repertoires of five healthy adults were deeply sequenced to estimate repertoire size and the extent of clonotype sharing between individuals. Paper-wide results and their limitations: Larger estimated clonotype richness was generally found for naive subsets than for memory subsets. Approximately 4.8% of naive CD4, around 4% of naive CD8, 2.3% of memory CD4, and over 0.35% of memory CD8 clonotypes were shared across a few donors. Compared with non-shared clonotypes, clonotypes shared by all four sorted-subset donors had higher generation probabilities. Pairwise subsampling indicated that sequencing depth was expected to affect the degree of clonotype sharing among donors. Because the study included a small number of donors, the genetic and exposure-history diversity represented was limited. Sampling was limited to blood, and TCR repertoires in tissue likely differ from TCR repertoires in blood. Even with the large sequencing depth, rarefaction of the sorted-subset datasets indicated that sequencing was incomplete.

Using the deep immunoSEQ assay, multiplex PCR amplified TCR CDR3 regions from genomic DNA. Genomic DNA extracted from each cell subset was distributed evenly over all wells of several immunoSEQ 96-well plates, and each plate served as one replicate. For sorted subsets, 200 ng of genomic DNA, equivalent to 30,000 or so T cell genomes, went into each replicate PCR. Purified libraries were quantified with a Qubit 3.0 fluorometer, sized on a Bioanalyzer 2100, and re-quantified with the KAPA Library Quantification kit. A separate single-read 150-cycle Illumina NextSeq 550 flow cell was used to sequence each immunoSEQ 96-well plate. The study's processing was this. Because the immunoSEQ output included only junctional sequences and no quality scores, the filtering could not be the same as the filtering used for full-length reads. To assign V/J genes and CDR3, sequences were annotated against IMGT germline references using PyIR, a Python wrapper for IgBLAST v1.9. Reads with weak V/J assignments (E-value above 1e-6), missing CDR3, stop codons, out-of-frame junctions, or ambiguous translated residues were removed. V3J clonotypes were defined as sequences sharing the same inferred V gene, J gene, and CDR3 amino acid sequence. The percentage overlap between two repertoires was calculated by dividing the number of shared unique clonotypes by the size of the smaller repertoire. Richness of each repertoire was evaluated using RTK rarefaction, the Chao1 estimator, and Recon v2.1 estimates of unobserved clonotypes. For all TCRbeta clonotypes obtained by the gDNA method from a few donors, generation probabilities were computed with OLGA. TCRdb provides this immuneACCESS table in a form limited to in-frame rearrangements. Some clones are lacking; in checked studies, under half of them reflect an unresolved V gene, and why the rest are absent is not known. The DNA was the basis for D and trimming; V, J and clone size are from that table. The sample has roughly 1,800,000 clones on record, just under 95% of them singletons. The ten top clones hold roughly 1.2% of the sample.

Taken from cysteine to phenylalanine, the CDR3 has 16 residues. Only the CDR3 DNA is retained, 48 bases long and in frame from the first base. Between the V and J ends, shortened by 5 bases and 2 bases respectively, the junction contains 13 bases. For CDR1 and CDR2, the germline V gene lists SGHTA and FQGNSA. Sequenced: naive CD8+ T cells sorted from blood. The meaning of the sample's cell subset or site label: CD45RA+CCR7+. The clonotype was recovered from a man aged 18 to 29 in good health. The sequence links TRBV7-2 to TRBJ1-6; the D segment could be TRBD1, given 6 matching bases. The CDR3 region reads CASSPGQSPYNSPLHF. The DNA is as follows: TGTGCCAGCAGCCCCGGACAGTCCCCCTATAATTCACCCCTCCACTTT. Here the CDR3 is joined to the reference TRBV7-2 and TRBJ1-6 genes, and the full variable domain is: GAGVSQSPSNKVTEKGKDVELRCDPISGHTALYWYRQSLGQGLEFLIYFQGNSAPDKSGLPSDRFSAERTGGSVSTLTIQRTQQEDSAVYLCASSPGQSPYNSPLHFGNGTRLTVT.